This is a list of T cell receptor beta chains from one sample in a study of esophageal squamous cell carcinoma under preoperative chemotherapy. TCRdb reprocessed the PCR reads via MiXCR and lists one record per CDR3 protein. The sample comprises roughly 10,000 distinct CDR3 sequences, 63% of which are singletons, and 29% rests with the top ten. This sample was gathered from a patient given preoperative chemotherapy. The origin of the receptors is a human donor with esophageal squamous cell carcinoma. The donor label of this sample is uncertain. CDR3s include the opening cysteine and the closing phenylalanine or tryptophan. The D gene is left open where the match is weak. A row's size may be missing; if present it is once, few, many or a size class.

cdr3_aa: CASSLAGTGEQYF
cdr3_nt: TGTGCCAGCAGTTTAGCCGGGACCGGCGAGCAGTACTTC
clone_size: -
j_call: TRBJ2-7
d_call: -
v_call: TRBV6-5

cdr3_aa: CASSPNWLSTDTQYF
cdr3_nt: TGTGCCAGCAGCCCTAACTGGCTTAGCACAGATACGCAGTATTTT
clone_size: -
j_call: TRBJ2-3
d_call: -
v_call: TRBV7-2

cdr3_aa: CASSRTSGRGNEQYF
cdr3_nt: TGTGCCAGCAGTCGGACTAGCGGGAGGGGGAATGAGCAGTACTTC
clone_size: medium-sized
j_call: TRBJ2-7
d_call: TRBD2
v_call: TRBV6-1

cdr3_aa: CASTSGSSGANVLTF
cdr3_nt: TGTGCCAGCACTAGCGGTAGCTCTGGGGCCAACGTCCTGACTTTC
clone_size: -
j_call: TRBJ2-6
d_call: TRBD2
v_call: TRBV27

cdr3_aa: CASSTSRGGSYNEQFF
cdr3_nt: TGTGCCAGCAGTACAAGCCGGGGTGGATCTTACAATGAGCAGTTCTTC
clone_size: -
j_call: TRBJ2-1
d_call: -
v_call: TRBV6-1

cdr3_aa: CASGEFWGSYTETQYF
cdr3_nt: TGTGCCAGCGGGGAATTTTGGGGAAGCTACACAGAGACGCAGTATTTC
clone_size: -
j_call: TRBJ2-3
d_call: -
v_call: TRBV6-1

cdr3_aa: CASSLVVWEAGSYNEQYF
cdr3_nt: TGTGCCAGCAGCTTAGTTGTGTGGGAGGCAGGTTCCTACAATGAGCAGTACTTC
clone_size: -
j_call: TRBJ2-7
d_call: -
v_call: TRBV7-2

cdr3_aa: CASSEPTGMGAYEQYF
cdr3_nt: TGTGCCAGCAGTGAACCAACCGGAATGGGGGCCTACGAGCAGTACTTC
clone_size: -
j_call: TRBJ2-7
d_call: -
v_call: TRBV6-1

cdr3_aa: CASTPGGRRTTQFF
cdr3_nt: TGTGCCAGCACCCCCGGGGGCCGCCGAACTACGCAGTTCTTT
clone_size: -
j_call: TRBJ2-1
d_call: -
v_call: TRBV6-1

cdr3_aa: CASSRVNEQFF
cdr3_nt: TGTGCCAGCTCGAGGGTAAATGAGCAGTTCTTC
clone_size: once
j_call: TRBJ2-1
d_call: -
v_call: TRBV6-1

cdr3_aa: CASSESDTYSNQPQHF
cdr3_nt: TGCGCCAGCAGTGAGTCGGACACCTATAGCAATCAGCCCCAGCATTTT
clone_size: -
j_call: TRBJ1-5
d_call: -
v_call: TRBV10-2

cdr3_aa: CASSEGNRGTDTQYF
cdr3_nt: TGTGCCAGCAGTGAAGGGAACAGGGGCACAGATACGCAGTATTTT
clone_size: -
j_call: TRBJ2-3
d_call: -
v_call: TRBV6-1

cdr3_aa: CASRGGSAKQFF
cdr3_nt: TGTGCCAGCAGGGGGGGTAGCGCTAAGCAGTTCTTC
clone_size: -
j_call: TRBJ2-1
d_call: -
v_call: TRBV6-1

cdr3_aa: CASSPGGGRDEQFF
cdr3_nt: TGCGCCAGCAGCCCGGGCGGGGGCAGAGATGAGCAGTTCTTC
clone_size: -
j_call: TRBJ2-1
d_call: -
v_call: TRBV4-1

cdr3_aa: CASRPGQRTEAFF
cdr3_nt: TGTGCCAGCAGGCCGGGACAGCGGACCGAAGCTTTCTTT
clone_size: -
j_call: TRBJ1-1
d_call: TRBD1
v_call: TRBV6-1

cdr3_aa: CASSYGGDQPQHF
cdr3_nt: TGCGCCAGCAGCTATGGGGGGGATCAGCCCCAGCATTTT
clone_size: -
j_call: TRBJ1-5
d_call: -
v_call: TRBV5-1

cdr3_aa: CSASLLESSYNEQFF
cdr3_nt: TGCAGTGCTAGCCTACTAGAGAGCTCCTACAATGAGCAGTTCTTC
clone_size: -
j_call: TRBJ2-1
d_call: -
v_call: TRBV20-1

cdr3_aa: CAGGLGGKNTETQYF
cdr3_nt: TGTGCCGGCGGTTTAGGGGGAAAGAACACAGAGACGCAGTATTTC
clone_size: -
j_call: TRBJ2-3
d_call: -
v_call: TRBV6-5

cdr3_aa: CASSLHSGINNEQFF
cdr3_nt: TGCGCCAGCAGCTTGCATAGCGGGATCAACAATGAGCAGTTCTTC
clone_size: -
j_call: TRBJ2-1
d_call: TRBD2
v_call: TRBV5-1

cdr3_aa: CASSELGGSATDTQYF
cdr3_nt: TGTGCCAGCAGTGAATTGGGGGGGAGCGCCACAGATACTCAGTATTTT
clone_size: many
j_call: TRBJ2-3
d_call: TRBD2
v_call: TRBV6-1

cdr3_aa: CATGVRAKNMQYF
cdr3_nt: TGTGCCACGGGGGTTAGAGCGAAAAACATGCAGTATTTC
clone_size: -
j_call: TRBJ2-4
d_call: -
v_call: TRBV6-1

cdr3_aa: CASSESGGSSKNTQYF
cdr3_nt: TGTGCCAGCAGCGAATCGGGGGGGAGCTCCAAAAATACGCAGTATTTC
clone_size: -
j_call: TRBJ2-3
d_call: TRBD2
v_call: TRBV6-1

cdr3_aa: CASSLGQGAGNEQFF
cdr3_nt: TGTGCCAGCAGCTTAGGGCAGGGGGCTGGTAATGAGCAGTTCTTC
clone_size: -
j_call: TRBJ2-1
d_call: TRBD1
v_call: TRBV7-2

cdr3_aa: CASSYSMGLPYEQYF
cdr3_nt: TGTGCCAGCAGTTACTCGATGGGTTTACCCTACGAGCAGTACTTC
clone_size: -
j_call: TRBJ2-7
d_call: -
v_call: TRBV6-5

cdr3_aa: CASSSTSGHPVSSYNSPLHF
cdr3_nt: TGTGCCAGCAGTTCTACCTCGGGTCATCCCGTTAGCTCCTATAATTCACCCCTCCACTTC
clone_size: -
j_call: TRBJ2-1
d_call: -
v_call: TRBV6-8